The TCR beta chain under discussion was sequenced for a study of cytomegalovirus exposure and HLA in healthy donors. The PCR employed 60 Vbeta primers together with 13 Jbeta primers. Using immunoSEQ multiplex PCR, the repertoire was profiled, and TCRdb retains in-frame clones only, with some absent. This sample has some 130,000 clones; 80% occur once, and the top ten carry approximately 0.93%. V gave up 6 bases and J gave up 4 bases, with 15 bases separating them. CDR3 length: 14 residues. Germline V gives CDR1 SNHLY, CDR2 FYNNEI. This TCR was recovered from a human donor in good health. The sequenced sample was PBMCs. V is TRBV2 and J is TRBJ1-1, with D tentatively TRBD1 (5 bases). DNA for the CDR3: TGTGCCAGCAGCGGGACTTCGAGGGGCACTGAAGCTTTCTTT. Residues: CASSGTSRGTEAFF.